This T cell receptor (beta chain) stems from a study of control samples from healthy donors and cancer patients. The count of this clone is one. The CDR3 totals 14 residues. Germline CDR1 and CDR2: MNHEY and SVGAGI. V was clipped by 7 bases and J by 4 bases, with 15 bases between them. This table comes from immunoSEQ multiplex PCR, and its TCRdb copy is limited to in-frame clones, with some not included. This sample carries about 110,000 clones, 90% of them seen once, and the ten largest clones take 4% to 5.5%. The TCR sequence derives from a human donor in good health. The donor label of this sample is uncertain. The sample comprised blood. J is TRBJ2-3 and V is TRBV6-5; possibly TRBD1 or TRBD2 for D (5 bases each). This CDR3 reads CASNQPGTSDTQYF. The CDR3 DNA sequence: TGTGCCAGCAACCAACCGGGGACCTCAGATACGCAGTATTTT.